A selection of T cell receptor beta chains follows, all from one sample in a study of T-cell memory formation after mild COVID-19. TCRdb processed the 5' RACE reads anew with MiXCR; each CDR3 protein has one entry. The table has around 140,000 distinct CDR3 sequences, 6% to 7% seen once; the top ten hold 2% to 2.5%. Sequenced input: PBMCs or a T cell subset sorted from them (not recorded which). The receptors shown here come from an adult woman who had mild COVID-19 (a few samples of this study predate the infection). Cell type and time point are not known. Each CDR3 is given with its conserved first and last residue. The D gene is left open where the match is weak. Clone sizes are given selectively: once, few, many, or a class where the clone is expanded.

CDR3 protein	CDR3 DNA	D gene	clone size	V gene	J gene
CSASDYEQYF	TGCAGTGCTAGTGACTACGAGCAGTACTTC	-	many	TRBV20-1	TRBJ2-7
CASSLVPPGQGGRGTEAFF	TGCGCCAGCAGCTTGGTCCCCCCGGGACAGGGGGGGCGGGGGACTGAAGCTTTCTTT	TRBD1	-	TRBV5-1	TRBJ1-1
CASSLEGRTSTDTQYF	TGCGCCAGCAGCTTGGAAGGTCGTACTAGCACAGATACGCAGTATTTT	-	-	TRBV5-1	TRBJ2-3
CAWSSPPKTSRYF	TGTGCCTGGAGCTCACCACCCAAGACATCACGGTACTTC	-	few	TRBV30	TRBJ2-7
CASSNRLANTGELFF	TGCGCCAGCAGCAACCGACTAGCGAACACCGGGGAGCTGTTTTTT	-	many	TRBV5-1	TRBJ2-2
CASSLGQGTNGYTF	TGTGCCAGCAGCTTGGGACAGGGGACCAATGGCTACACCTTC	TRBD1	-	TRBV5-4	TRBJ1-2
CASTVQGAVEQFF	TGTGCCAGCACCGTACAGGGGGCGGTTGAGCAGTTCTTC	TRBD1	-	TRBV12-3/TRBV12-4	TRBJ2-1
CASSLGAERAVAADTQYF	TGCGCCAGCAGCTTGGGTGCAGAACGGGCAGTCGCGGCAGATACGCAGTATTTT	-	many	TRBV5-1	TRBJ2-3
CASSFGLAGVRYQETQYF	TGCGCCAGCAGCTTTGGACTAGCGGGGGTTCGGTACCAAGAGACCCAGTACTTC	TRBD2	few	TRBV5-1	TRBJ2-5
CAISDILQTYEQYF	TGTGCCATCAGTGACATCCTACAAACGTACGAGCAGTACTTC	-	many	TRBV10-3	TRBJ2-7
CSARQLGNIYGYTF	TGCAGTGCTAGACAATTGGGGAATATCTATGGCTACACCTTC	-	many	TRBV20-1	TRBJ1-2
CAISESGQGGQPQHF	TGTGCCATCAGTGAGTCGGGACAGGGTGGTCAGCCCCAGCATTTT	TRBD1	few	TRBV10-3	TRBJ1-5
CASSFTQSSTEAFF	TGTGCCAGCAGTTTCACCCAGTCGAGTACTGAAGCTTTCTTT	-	few	TRBV7-2	TRBJ1-1